The 26 T cell receptor beta chains reported below all come from one sample, sequenced in a study of blood T cells in healthy people across ages. The use of a sample-barcoded 5' primer and a J-beta primer mix characterized a second PCR of about 7 to 12 cycles. TCRdb re-called the 5' RACE reads through MiXCR, storing one row per CDR3 protein. The sample includes about 1,600,000 distinct CDR3 sequences, approximately 42% of them seen just once. Sequences were obtained from blood. The receptors derive from a woman aged 18-30 years in good health.

As regards this clonotype: Because it lacks the conserved phenylalanine or tryptophan at the end, this CDR3 is likely a read error. The rearrangement joins TRBV29-1 to TRBJ2-5, with TRBD1 matching 8 bases. Germline assignment: CDR1 SQVTM and CDR2 ANQGSEA. The CDR3 consists of 16 residues. Trimming cost V 5 bases and J 4 bases; bases outside gene matches: 15. The CDR3 here is CSVRFGQQGARETQYC. The CDR3 DNA reads TGCAGCGTTCGATTCGGGCAGCAGGGGGCCCGAGAGACCCAGTACTGC.

This clonotype turned up a few times. The rearrangement uses TRBV14 and TRBJ1-6; D is unclear. The CDR3 is 18 residues long. Trimming took 0 bases from V and 0 from J, leaving 12 bases between them. Germline CDR1 is SGHDN and CDR2 is FVKESK. The DNA of the CDR3 is TGTGCCAGCAGCCAAGATATGCCGGGCAGCTCCTATAATTCACCCCTCCACTTT. Translating it yields CASSQDMPGSSYNSPLHF.

The chain uses TRBV24-1 and TRBJ2-3; TRBD2 matches 12 bases. V trimming: 5 bases; J trimming: 6 bases; junction bases outside the gene matches: 11. CDR1 is KGHDR, CDR2 SFDVKD, per germline. The CDR3 is 17 amino acids. The CDR3 nucleotides read TGTGCCACCAGTGCCGGGACTAGCGGGTCCCGAAGGGATACGCAGTATTTT. It encodes CATSAGTSGSRRDTQYF.

This clonotype was detected a few times. The CDR3 reads CASSQAPGTDTQYF. The CDR3 nucleotides are TGCGCCAGCAGCCAGGCCCCCGGCACAGATACGCAGTATTTT. The chain couples TRBV4-1 to TRBJ2-3; D is undetermined. Germline V gene sequence: CDR1 MGHRA, CDR2 YSYEKL. The CDR3 has 14 amino acids. V was clipped by 3 bases and J by 1 base, with 8 bases between them.

The chain recombines TRBV20-1 with TRBJ1-6; D may be TRBD1 (6 bases). The V end was cut by 1 base, the J end by 7 bases, with 11 bases between. CDR1 is DFQATT, CDR2 SNEGSKA, per germline (reference sequence). The CDR3 runs 14 residues. As DNA, the CDR3 is TGCAGTGCTAGAGGTGGGGGGCGGAATTCACCCCTCCACTTT. Residues: CSARGGGRNSPLHF.

The chain employs TRBV12-3 or TRBV12-4 and TRBJ1-3; TRBD1 aligns across 9 bases. The length of the CDR3 is 14 residues. V trimming: 6 bases; J trimming: 4 bases; junction bases outside the gene matches: 4. The CDR3 DNA follows: TGTGCCAGCAGACGGGACAGGGTAGGAAACACCATATATTTT. Protein sequence: CASRRDRVGNTIYF.

This clonotype was seen a handful of times. CDR3 residues: CSVVWEGEYQETQYF. The DNA for the CDR3 is TGCAGCGTTGTTTGGGAAGGGGAGTACCAAGAGACCCAGTACTTC. The gene calls are TRBV29-1 and TRBJ2-5, with D perhaps TRBD1 or TRBD2 (5 bases each). CDR1 is SQVTM, CDR2 ANQGSEA, per germline. The CDR3 consists of 15 residues. Trimming removed 4 bases at V and 0 bases at J, with 15 bases between.

This clonotype appeared a few times. The rearrangement uses TRBV2 and TRBJ2-1; 11 bases align to TRBD2. The CDR3 runs to 17 residues. Germline V gene sequence: CDR1 SNHLY, CDR2 FYNNEI. The V gene end was trimmed by 5 bases and the J gene end by 6 bases; junction bases not matched to a gene: 12. CDR3 sequence reads: CASSYPTRLAGRNEQFF. The CDR3 DNA reads as TGTGCCAGCAGTTACCCTACTAGACTAGCGGGACGCAATGAGCAGTTCTTC.

The chain is built from TRBV27 and TRBJ2-7, with 8 positions matching TRBD2. J was trimmed by 4 bases and V by 6 bases; bases with no gene match: 11. The CDR3 spans 15 residues. Germline CDR1 MNHEY, CDR2 SMNVEV (reference sequence). The CDR3 protein is CASSPTGTSTYEQYF. The CDR3 DNA is TGTGCCAGCAGCCCCACGGGGACTAGTACGTACGAGCAGTACTTC.

This clonotype was counted only a few times. The V gene is TRBV6-1, the J gene TRBJ2-3; the match to TRBD2 covers 7 bases. The CDR3 covers 15 residues. V dropped 3 bases and J dropped 5; count of bases not matched to a gene: 8. The germline gives CDR1 MNHNS, CDR2 SASEGT. For the CDR3, the DNA is TGTGCCAGCAGTGATGTTAGCGGGTCGGTAGATACGCAGTATTTT. Its translation is CASSDVSGSVDTQYF.

CDR3 sequence: CSAQGPGLYEQYF. The DNA for the CDR3 is TGCAGTGCCCAGGGGCCGGGACTTTACGAGCAGTACTTC. The chain couples TRBV20-1 to TRBJ2-7; D is possibly TRBD1 or TRBD2 (6 bases each). The CDR3 is made up of 13 amino acids. The germline V gene encodes CDR1 DFQATT and CDR2 SNEGSKA (reference sequence). V was pared by 6 bases and J by 4 bases, with 16 bases between.

The gene calls are TRBV30 and TRBJ2-3; a weak D match, TRBD2 (6 bases). The CDR3 is 14 residues long. V lost 3 bases to trimming and J lost 2 bases, with 12 bases between them. Germline V CDR1 and CDR2: GTSNPN, SVGIG (reference sequence). The CDR3 loop is CAWRTAGTTDTQYF. For the CDR3, the DNA is TGTGCCTGGAGAACAGCGGGCACCACAGATACGCAGTATTTT.

This chain joins TRBV6-1 and TRBJ1-5, with D tentatively TRBD1 (5 bases). CDR3 length equals 16 residues. V was clipped by 2 bases and J by 7 bases, with 18 bases between them. Germline V lookup: CDR1 MNHNS, CDR2 SASEGT. CDR3 bases: TGTGCCAGCAGTGAAAGGCGGGGGTCGTTGGGACAGCCCCAGCATTTT. As protein: CASSERRGSLGQPQHF.

This chain uses TRBV12-3 or TRBV12-4 with TRBJ1-4; TRBD1 matches at 8 bases. J lost 5 bases, V lost 4 bases, and 9 bases had no gene match. The CDR3 is made up of 16 amino acids. CDR3 residues: CASSSGGTGINEKLFF. The CDR3 region has the DNA TGTGCCAGCAGTTCAGGGGGGACAGGTATAAATGAAAAACTGTTTTTT.

The chain joins TRBV20-1 to TRBJ2-3; 7 nucleotides align to TRBD2. In germline, CDR1 is DFQATT, CDR2 SNEGSKA (reference sequence). V shed 5 bases, J shed 3 bases, and the junction held 14 bases outside the gene matches. This CDR3 is 16 amino acids long. CDR3 coding DNA: TGCAGTGCTCTCGGGAGGCTAACGGTTGGGACAGATACGCAGTATTTT. The encoded protein is CSALGRLTVGTDTQYF.

The rearrangement joins TRBV6-1 to TRBJ1-2, with no clear D. The V and J ends lost 0 bases and 0 bases respectively, with 8 bases between them. Germline CDR1 reads MNHNS; CDR2 reads SASEGT. The CDR3 sequence is 15 residues long. The CDR3 bases are TGTGCCAGCAGTGAAGCGCAGACCTCTAACTATGGCTACACCTTC. This encodes CASSEAQTSNYGYTF.

This clonotype showed up just a few times. V gene TRBV27 combines with J gene TRBJ2-1; 9 bases align to TRBD2. From germline, CDR1 is MNHEY and CDR2 SMNVEV (reference sequence). The CDR3 contains 16 residues. V gave up 3 bases and J gave up 7 bases; unmatched junction bases: 10. CDR3 sequence (DNA): TGTGCCAGCAGTTTTTCCATTAGCGGGAGTGGTAATGAGCAGTTCTTC. Translated: CASSFSISGSGNEQFF.

The chain combines TRBV28 with TRBJ2-1, with 12 bases that match TRBD2. The J segment lost 14 bases and the V segment lost 4 bases, leaving 6 bases of the junction unmatched. The CDR3 is 13 residues long. Per germline, CDR1 MDHEN and CDR2 SYDVKM. The CDR3 loop is CASSSATSGREFF. DNA of the CDR3: TGTGCCAGCAGTTCGGCGACTAGCGGGAGAGAGTTCTTC.

The sample holds a few counts of this clonotype. The chain combines TRBV12-3 or TRBV12-4 with TRBJ2-1, with 8 bases matching TRBD2. The trim removed 6 bases at V and 0 bases at J, leaving 4 bases unmatched. CDR3 length equals 15 residues. The CDR3 nucleotides read TGTGCCAGCAGGGAGCGGGGGAGCTCCTACAATGAGCAGTTCTTC. It yields the protein CASRERGSSYNEQFF.

This chain uses TRBV20-1 with TRBJ1-1; a possible D gene is TRBD1 (6 bases). The germline gives CDR1 DFQATT, CDR2 SNEGSKA (reference sequence). The CDR3 consists of 13 residues. The V end lost 6 bases, the J end lost 1 base, and 12 bases lay between the germline ends. The CDR3 here is CSAGTPKNTEAFF. As DNA, the CDR3 is TGCAGTGCGGGGACACCCAAGAACACTGAAGCTTTCTTT.

The chain has TRBV12-3 or TRBV12-4 and TRBJ2-1; D remains ambiguous. The CDR3 totals 15 residues. The germline V and J ends were trimmed by 5 bases and 6 bases, with 17 bases remaining between them. CDR3 amino acids: CASSPLFLVSNEQFF. The DNA of the CDR3 is TGTGCCAGCAGTCCACTTTTTCTAGTCAGCAATGAGCAGTTCTTC.

The genes are TRBV7-2 and TRBJ2-3, with TRBD2 matching over 7 bases. CDR1 and CDR2 (germline): SGHTA, FQGNSA. J lost 6 bases, V lost 5 bases, and 17 bases had no gene match. CDR3 length: 17 amino acids. Here the CDR3 reads CASSDRTPPLLADTQYF. The CDR3 DNA sequence: TGTGCCAGCAGCGATCGTACCCCTCCTCTACTAGCGGATACGCAGTATTTT.

The V gene is TRBV20-1, the J gene TRBJ1-1; D remains unclear. This CDR3 spans 13 amino acids. Trimming removed 3 bases at V and 3 bases at J, with 11 bases between. Germline V lookup: CDR1 DFQATT, CDR2 SNEGSKA (reference sequence). CDR3 DNA: TGCAGTGCTAGTCCTGGATGGGACACTGAAGCTTTCTTT. Amino acid sequence: CSASPGWDTEAFF.

The genes are TRBV21-1 and TRBJ2-5; the table's TRBD2 call for D was not verified on the DNA. TRBV21-1 constitutes a pseudogene. The CDR3 extends over 16 amino acids. This chain's CDR3 is CASSKETREKEETQYF. CDR3 bases: TGTGCCAGCAGCAAAGAGACCCGGGAAAAGGAAGAGACCCAGTACTTC.

The CDR3 nucleotides are TGTGCCAGCAGTCCTGACAGGGGACAATGCAATGAGCAGTTCTTC. Residues: CASSPDRGQCNEQFF. This chain connects TRBV6-5 to TRBJ2-1, with 8 bases that match TRBD1. The germline CDR1 and CDR2 sequences are MNHEY and SVGAGI. V gave up 5 bases and J gave up 6 bases; unmatched junction bases: 9. The CDR3 runs to 15 residues.

This chain links TRBV7-2 with TRBJ1-4; the D gene is possibly TRBD1 (6 bases). The length of the CDR3 is 16 residues. Trimming shortened V by 4 bases and J by 2 bases, and 14 bases separated the two germline ends. Germline CDR1 reads SGHTA; CDR2 reads FQGNSA. For the CDR3, the DNA is TGTGCCAGCAGCTACGCGCCAGGACAGACTAATGAAAAACTGTTTTTT. Residues: CASSYAPGQTNEKLFF.